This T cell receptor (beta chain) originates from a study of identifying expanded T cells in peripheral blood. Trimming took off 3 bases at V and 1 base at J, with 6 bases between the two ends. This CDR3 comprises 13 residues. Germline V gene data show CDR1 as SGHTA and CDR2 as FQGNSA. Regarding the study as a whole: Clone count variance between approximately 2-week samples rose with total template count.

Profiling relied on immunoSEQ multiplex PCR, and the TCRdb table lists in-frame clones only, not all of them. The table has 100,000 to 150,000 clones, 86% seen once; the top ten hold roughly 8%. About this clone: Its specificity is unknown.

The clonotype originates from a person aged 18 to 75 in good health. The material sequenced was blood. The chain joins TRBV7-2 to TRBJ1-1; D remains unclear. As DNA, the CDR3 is TGTGCCAGCAGCTTCTGGACGAACACTGAAGCTTTCTTT. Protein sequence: CASSFWTNTEAFF.